This T cell receptor (beta chain) was sequenced for a study of vaccination and CD4 T cells after COVID-19. At the level of the study: Two Hispanic individuals were among six male and four female convalescent patients.

Treatment in this sample: 10-day PBMC culture with coronavirus spike peptide pools or control peptides (ViraFEST assay). The CDR3 loop spans 18 amino acids. Germline loops: CDR1 MNHNS, CDR2 SASEGT. Deletions cut 7 bases from V and 4 bases from J, with 27 bases between. Sequence data for DNA of cultured CD4+ T cells were generated by the Oncomine TCR Beta short-read assay. The template was genomic DNA from cultured CD4+ T cells. One entry per CDR3 protein, called by TCRdb with MiXCR from the PCR reads. The sample shows 6,500 to 9,500 distinct CDR3 sequences, 20% to 25% of them seen only once. Only a few counts were recorded for this clonotype. Its antigen is as yet unknown.

The sample in question was CD4+ T cells from blood, cultured in vitro, obtained after SARS-CoV-2 vaccination. The origin of this receptor is a human donor who had recovered from COVID-19. The chain uses TRBV6-1 and TRBJ2-3; D could derive from TRBD1 or TRBD2 (5 bases each). CDR3 amino acids: CASTFQPTGTGGPDTQYF. The CDR3 nucleotides read TGTGCCAGCACCTTCCAACCGACCGGGACCGGCGGACCAGATACGCAGTATTTT.